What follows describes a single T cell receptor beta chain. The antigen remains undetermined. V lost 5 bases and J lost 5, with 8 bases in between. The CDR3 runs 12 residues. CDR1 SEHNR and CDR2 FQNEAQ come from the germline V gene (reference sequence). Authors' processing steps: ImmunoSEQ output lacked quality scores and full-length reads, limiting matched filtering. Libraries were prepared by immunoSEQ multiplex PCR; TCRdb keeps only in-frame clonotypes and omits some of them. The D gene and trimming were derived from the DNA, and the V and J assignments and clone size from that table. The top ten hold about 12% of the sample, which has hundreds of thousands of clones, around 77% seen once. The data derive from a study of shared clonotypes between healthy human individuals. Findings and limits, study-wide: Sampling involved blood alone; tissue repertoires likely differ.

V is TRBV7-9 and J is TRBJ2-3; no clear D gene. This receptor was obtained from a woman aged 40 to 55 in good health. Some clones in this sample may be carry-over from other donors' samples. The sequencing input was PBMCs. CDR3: CASSLTVDTQYF. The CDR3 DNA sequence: TGTGCCAGCAGCCTCACTGTAGATACGCAGTATTTT.